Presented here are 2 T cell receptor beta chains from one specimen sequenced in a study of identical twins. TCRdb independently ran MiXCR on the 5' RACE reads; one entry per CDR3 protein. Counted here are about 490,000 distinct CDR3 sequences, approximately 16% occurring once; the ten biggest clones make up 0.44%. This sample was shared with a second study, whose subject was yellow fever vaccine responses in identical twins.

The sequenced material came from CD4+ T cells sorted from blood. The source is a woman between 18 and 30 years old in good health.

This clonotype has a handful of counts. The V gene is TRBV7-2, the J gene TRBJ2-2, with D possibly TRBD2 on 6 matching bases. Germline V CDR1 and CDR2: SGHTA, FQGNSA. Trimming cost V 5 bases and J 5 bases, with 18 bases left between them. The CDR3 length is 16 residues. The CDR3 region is CASSLVLAQLTGELFF. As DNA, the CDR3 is TGTGCCAGCAGCCTCGTTCTAGCGCAGCTGACCGGGGAGCTGTTTTTT.

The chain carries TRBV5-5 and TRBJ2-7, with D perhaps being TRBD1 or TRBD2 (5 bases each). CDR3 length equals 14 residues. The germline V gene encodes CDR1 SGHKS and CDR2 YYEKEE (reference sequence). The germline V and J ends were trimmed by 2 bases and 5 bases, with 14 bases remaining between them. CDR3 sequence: CASSLTGTIDEQYF. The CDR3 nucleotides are TGTGCCAGCAGCTTAACCGGGACGATCGACGAGCAGTACTTC. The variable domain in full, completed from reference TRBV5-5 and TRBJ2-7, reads DAGVTQSPTHLIKTRGQQVTLRCSPISGHKSVSWYQQVLGQGPQFIFQYYEKEERGRGNFPDRFSARQFPNYSSELNVNALLLGDSALYLCASSLTGTIDEQYFGPGTRLTVT.